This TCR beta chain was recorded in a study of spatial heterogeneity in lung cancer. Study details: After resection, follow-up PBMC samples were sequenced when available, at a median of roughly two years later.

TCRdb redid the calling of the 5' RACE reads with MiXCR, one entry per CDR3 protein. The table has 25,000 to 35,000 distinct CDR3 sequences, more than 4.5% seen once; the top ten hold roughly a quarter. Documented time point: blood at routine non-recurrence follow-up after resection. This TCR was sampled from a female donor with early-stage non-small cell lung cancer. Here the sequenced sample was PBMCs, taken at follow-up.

The CDR3 spells CASSLVGDGEAFF. The CDR3 nucleotides read TGCGCCAGCAGCTTAGTGGGGGACGGTGAAGCTTTCTTT. V usage is TRBV5-1 and J usage is TRBJ1-1, with TRBD1 as a possible D gene (5 bases). The V end was cut by 2 bases, the J end by 7 bases, with 12 bases between. The CDR3 contains 13 residues. CDR1 is SGHRS and CDR2 is YFSETQ in the germline V gene.